Listed below are T cell receptor beta chains from one sample, sequenced in a study of response to subunit inactivated influenza vaccine. TCRdb passed the RT-PCR reads through MiXCR, listing each CDR3 protein once. Of hundreds of thousands of distinct CDR3 sequences listed, 12% were seen once; the top ten hold 10%. Sample: PBMCs from blood, taken on the day of vaccination. These receptors all come from a man aged 50 to 60 who received an inactivated influenza vaccine. The CDR3 runs from the conserved cysteine through the conserved F or W. The D gene is left open where the match is weak. Where a row states a size, it is once, few, many or the class of an expanded clone; other rows omit it.

d_call: NA
clone_size: few
v_call: TRBV9
j_call: TRBJ2-6
cdr3_nt: TGTGCCAGCAGCGTAGGGCAGTACTCTGGGGCCAACGTCCTGACTTTC
cdr3_aa: CASSVGQYSGANVLTF

d_call: TRBD2
clone_size: once
v_call: TRBV20-1
j_call: TRBJ2-5
cdr3_nt: TGCAGTGGAAGGACTAGCGGGGGATTGGAGACCCAGTACTTC
cdr3_aa: CSGRTSGGLETQYF

d_call: TRBD1
clone_size: NA
v_call: TRBV29-1
j_call: TRBJ2-3
cdr3_nt: TGCAGCGGCTATATTACTTCGCGCAGGGGGAGAGATACGCAGTATTTT
cdr3_aa: CSGYITSRRGRDTQYF

d_call: NA
clone_size: once
v_call: TRBV24-1
j_call: TRBJ2-1
cdr3_nt: TGTGCCACCAGTGCCCCCGGCCAGCAGAATGAGCAGTTCTTC
cdr3_aa: CATSAPGQQNEQFF

d_call: NA
clone_size: NA
v_call: TRBV20-1
j_call: TRBJ2-2
cdr3_nt: TGCAGTGCTAGCCCGGGGGGCTGGGGCACCGGGGAGCTGTCTTTT
cdr3_aa: CSASPGGWGTGELSF

d_call: NA
clone_size: many
v_call: TRBV12-3/TRBV12-4
j_call: TRBJ2-4
cdr3_nt: TGTGCCAGCACCCTCGACACCAAAAACATTCAGTACTTC
cdr3_aa: CASTLDTKNIQYF

d_call: NA
clone_size: few
v_call: TRBV20-1
j_call: TRBJ1-4
cdr3_nt: TGCAGTGCTAGGCTGACAGGCTCGAGGACTAATGAAAAACTGTTTTTT
cdr3_aa: CSARLTGSRTNEKLFF

d_call: NA
clone_size: NA
v_call: TRBV5-1
j_call: TRBJ2-6
cdr3_nt: TGCGCCAGCAGCTCGGATGTAGGATTCCTGACTTTC
cdr3_aa: CASSSDVGFLTF

d_call: NA
clone_size: NA
v_call: TRBV6-1
j_call: TRBJ2-7
cdr3_nt: TGTGCCAGCAGTACGACCGGGAAAGCCGCCTACGAGCAGTACTTC
cdr3_aa: CASSTTGKAAYEQYF

d_call: NA
clone_size: few
v_call: TRBV7-2
j_call: TRBJ2-7
cdr3_nt: TGTGCCAGCAGCTCCGGGACAAACTCCTACGAGCAGTACTTC
cdr3_aa: CASSSGTNSYEQYF

d_call: TRBD2
clone_size: NA
v_call: TRBV28
j_call: TRBJ2-2
cdr3_nt: TGTGCCGCTTCTGTTCTAGCGGGAGGTGGGGAGCTGTTTTTT
cdr3_aa: CAASVLAGGGELFF

d_call: NA
clone_size: NA
v_call: TRBV7-2
j_call: TRBJ2-1
cdr3_nt: TGTGCCAGCAGCCGGGACACCGGAATGCAGTTCTTC
cdr3_aa: CASSRDTGMQFF

d_call: TRBD2
clone_size: few
v_call: TRBV5-1
j_call: TRBJ2-3
cdr3_nt: TGCGCCAGCAGCCCGGGGACTAGTCGGACGAAAGATACGCAGTATTTT
cdr3_aa: CASSPGTSRTKDTQYF

d_call: TRBD2
clone_size: few
v_call: TRBV20-1
j_call: TRBJ2-7
cdr3_nt: TGCAGTGCTAGAGATAGATTGGGACTAGCACCAGCCTACGAGCAGTACTTC
cdr3_aa: CSARDRLGLAPAYEQYF

d_call: NA
clone_size: many
v_call: TRBV29-1
j_call: TRBJ2-1
cdr3_nt: TGCAGCGTTGAAGACACCGGGGGGCTGTCCTACAATGAGCAGTTCTTC
cdr3_aa: CSVEDTGGLSYNEQFF

d_call: NA
clone_size: few
v_call: TRBV7-6
j_call: TRBJ2-3
cdr3_nt: TGTGCCAGCAGCATACCTTACGGGCCTAGCACAGATACGCAGTATTTT
cdr3_aa: CASSIPYGPSTDTQYF

d_call: NA
clone_size: NA
v_call: TRBV19
j_call: TRBJ2-2
cdr3_nt: TGTGCCAGTAGTCCATCCGGGACTTTACACGGGGAGCTGTTTTTT
cdr3_aa: CASSPSGTLHGELFF

d_call: TRBD2
clone_size: few
v_call: TRBV15
j_call: TRBJ2-2
cdr3_nt: TGTGCCACCAGCAGAGCTAGCGGGGGGAACACCGGGGAGCTGTTTTTT
cdr3_aa: CATSRASGGNTGELFF

d_call: NA
clone_size: many
v_call: TRBV2
j_call: TRBJ1-5
cdr3_nt: TGTGCCAGCAGTGTCAGCAGGGACCAGCCCCAGCATTTT
cdr3_aa: CASSVSRDQPQHF

d_call: TRBD1
clone_size: few
v_call: TRBV20-1
j_call: TRBJ2-1
cdr3_nt: TGCAGTGCTAGTCCCCGGACAGGGCGTTTCGATGAGCAGTTCTTC
cdr3_aa: CSASPRTGRFDEQFF

d_call: TRBD2
clone_size: NA
v_call: TRBV6-2/TRBV6-3
j_call: TRBJ2-7
cdr3_nt: TGTGCCAGCAGTCATGGACTAGCGGGGGCACGCTTGGGTTACGAGCAGTACTTC
cdr3_aa: CASSHGLAGARLGYEQYF

d_call: NA
clone_size: few
v_call: TRBV24-1
j_call: TRBJ2-2
cdr3_nt: TGTGCCACCAGTCTAGACATCAACACCGGGGAGCTGTTTTTT
cdr3_aa: CATSLDINTGELFF

d_call: TRBD1
clone_size: many
v_call: TRBV7-2
j_call: TRBJ1-2
cdr3_nt: TGTGCCAGCAGCGCCCGGACAGGAGCTAACTATGGCTACACCTTC
cdr3_aa: CASSARTGANYGYTF

d_call: NA
clone_size: NA
v_call: TRBV5-1
j_call: TRBJ2-4
cdr3_nt: TGCGCCAGCAGCTTGGAGGGGCCGGCCAAAAACATTCAGTACTTC
cdr3_aa: CASSLEGPAKNIQYF

d_call: NA
clone_size: NA
v_call: TRBV11-1
j_call: TRBJ2-7
cdr3_nt: TGTGCCAGCAGCCGCCGACGGGACGGTTTGGCCTACGAGCAGTACTTC
cdr3_aa: CASSRRRDGLAYEQYF

d_call: NA
clone_size: few
v_call: TRBV20-1
j_call: TRBJ2-2
cdr3_nt: TGCAGTGCGACGAGCGGGACACCAAACACCGGGGAGCTGTTTTTT
cdr3_aa: CSATSGTPNTGELFF

d_call: NA
clone_size: NA
v_call: TRBV2
j_call: TRBJ1-4
cdr3_nt: TGTGCCAGCAGTGAAGGGGCGATCAATGAAAAACTGTTTTTT
cdr3_aa: CASSEGAINEKLFF

d_call: NA
clone_size: few
v_call: TRBV6-5
j_call: TRBJ1-2
cdr3_nt: TGTGCCAGCAGTTATGCGGGCGGCTATGGCTACACCTTC
cdr3_aa: CASSYAGGYGYTF

d_call: TRBD1
clone_size: few
v_call: TRBV12-3/TRBV12-4
j_call: TRBJ1-1
cdr3_nt: TGTGCCAGCTCGACAGGGGCCTACAACACTGAAGCTTTCTTT
cdr3_aa: CASSTGAYNTEAFF

d_call: TRBD1
clone_size: few
v_call: TRBV12-3/TRBV12-4
j_call: TRBJ2-2
cdr3_nt: TGTGCCAGCAGTTTCTCTTGGGGACAGGATAATAGACGGGAGCTGTTTTTT
cdr3_aa: CASSFSWGQDNRRELFF

d_call: NA
clone_size: NA
v_call: TRBV27
j_call: TRBJ1-4
cdr3_nt: TGTGCCAGCAGTTTTTCGGGGGGTGAGGAAAAACTGTTTTTT
cdr3_aa: CASSFSGGEEKLFF

d_call: TRBD1
clone_size: NA
v_call: TRBV20-1
j_call: TRBJ2-1
cdr3_nt: TGCAGTGCTAGAGATAGCTTGACAGGGGGTAACAATGAGCAGTTCTTC
cdr3_aa: CSARDSLTGGNNEQFF

d_call: NA
clone_size: few
v_call: TRBV3-1
j_call: TRBJ1-2
cdr3_nt: TGTGCCAGCAGCCAAGGGGGCCGACCGCTTGGGTATGGCTACACCTTC
cdr3_aa: CASSQGGRPLGYGYTF

d_call: NA
clone_size: NA
v_call: TRBV5-1
j_call: TRBJ1-2
cdr3_nt: TGCGCCAGCATCTTGGACAACTCTAACTATGGCTACACCTTC
cdr3_aa: CASILDNSNYGYTF

d_call: NA
clone_size: few
v_call: TRBV4-2
j_call: TRBJ2-5
cdr3_nt: TGTGCCAGCAGCCAAGAATTCCCCCCCCAGCAGGGACGACAAGAGACCCAGTACTTC
cdr3_aa: CASSQEFPPQQGRQETQYF

d_call: NA
clone_size: NA
v_call: TRBV7-2
j_call: TRBJ2-7
cdr3_nt: TGTGCCAGCAGCTTAGCCCCGACAGGATCCTACGAGCAGTACTTC
cdr3_aa: CASSLAPTGSYEQYF

d_call: NA
clone_size: NA
v_call: TRBV5-1
j_call: TRBJ2-2
cdr3_nt: TGCGCCAGCAGCTTGTCCCGAAGCGGTACCGTGGAGCTGTTTTTT
cdr3_aa: CASSLSRSGTVELFF

d_call: NA
clone_size: few
v_call: TRBV5-5
j_call: TRBJ2-5
cdr3_nt: TGTGCCAGCAGCCTAGACGTGGCCCTTGAGACCCAGTACTTC
cdr3_aa: CASSLDVALETQYF

d_call: NA
clone_size: NA
v_call: TRBV6-2/TRBV6-3
j_call: TRBJ2-1
cdr3_nt: TGTGCCAGCAGTTACACGGGTAGAAGCAATGAGCAGTTCTTC
cdr3_aa: CASSYTGRSNEQFF

d_call: NA
clone_size: many
v_call: TRBV6-1
j_call: TRBJ2-1
cdr3_nt: TGTGCCAGCAGTGGGTTTGGGCAACTTAGGCACAATGAGCAGTTCTTC
cdr3_aa: CASSGFGQLRHNEQFF